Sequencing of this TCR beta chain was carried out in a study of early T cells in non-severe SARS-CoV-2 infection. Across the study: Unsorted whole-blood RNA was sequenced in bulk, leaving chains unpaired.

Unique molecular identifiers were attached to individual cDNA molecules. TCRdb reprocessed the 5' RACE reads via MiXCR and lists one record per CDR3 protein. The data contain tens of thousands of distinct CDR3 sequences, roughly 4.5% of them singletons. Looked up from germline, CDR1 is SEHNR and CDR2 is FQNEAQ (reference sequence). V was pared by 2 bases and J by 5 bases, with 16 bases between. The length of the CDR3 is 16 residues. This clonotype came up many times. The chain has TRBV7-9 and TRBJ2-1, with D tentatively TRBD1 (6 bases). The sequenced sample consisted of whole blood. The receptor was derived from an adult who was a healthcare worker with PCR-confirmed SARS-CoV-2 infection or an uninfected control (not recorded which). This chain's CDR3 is CASSLKDRSLDNEQFF. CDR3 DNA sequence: TGTGCCAGCAGCTTAAAGGACAGATCCCTGGACAATGAGCAGTTCTTC.